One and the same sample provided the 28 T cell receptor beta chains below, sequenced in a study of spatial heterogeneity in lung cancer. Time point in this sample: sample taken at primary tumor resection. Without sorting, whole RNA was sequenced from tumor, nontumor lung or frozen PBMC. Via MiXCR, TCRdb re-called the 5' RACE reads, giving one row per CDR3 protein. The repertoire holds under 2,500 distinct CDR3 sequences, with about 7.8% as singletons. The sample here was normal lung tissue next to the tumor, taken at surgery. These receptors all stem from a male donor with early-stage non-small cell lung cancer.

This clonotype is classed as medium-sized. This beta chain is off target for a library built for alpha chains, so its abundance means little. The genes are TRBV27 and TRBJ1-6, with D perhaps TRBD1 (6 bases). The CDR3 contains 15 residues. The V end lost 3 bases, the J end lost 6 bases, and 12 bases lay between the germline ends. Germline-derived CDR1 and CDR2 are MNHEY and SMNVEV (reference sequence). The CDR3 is CASSLARQVNSPLHF. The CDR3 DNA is TGTGCCAGCAGTTTGGCTAGACAGGTTAATTCACCCCTCCACTTT.

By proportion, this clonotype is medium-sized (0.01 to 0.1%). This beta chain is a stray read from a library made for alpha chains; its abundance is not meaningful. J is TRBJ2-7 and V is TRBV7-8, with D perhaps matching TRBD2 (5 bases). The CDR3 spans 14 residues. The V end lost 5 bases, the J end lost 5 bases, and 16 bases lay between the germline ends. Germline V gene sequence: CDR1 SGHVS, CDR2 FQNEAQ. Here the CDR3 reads CASSQRATKDEQYF. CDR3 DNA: TGTGCCAGCAGCCAGAGGGCAACTAAGGACGAGCAGTACTTC.

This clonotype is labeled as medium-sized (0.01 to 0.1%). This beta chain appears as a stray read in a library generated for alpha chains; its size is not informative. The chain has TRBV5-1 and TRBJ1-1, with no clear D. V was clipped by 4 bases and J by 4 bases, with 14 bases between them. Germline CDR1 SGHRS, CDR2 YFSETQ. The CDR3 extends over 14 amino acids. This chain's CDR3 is CASSPRGPSTEAFF. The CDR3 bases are TGCGCCAGCAGCCCACGCGGGCCGTCCACTGAAGCTTTCTTT.

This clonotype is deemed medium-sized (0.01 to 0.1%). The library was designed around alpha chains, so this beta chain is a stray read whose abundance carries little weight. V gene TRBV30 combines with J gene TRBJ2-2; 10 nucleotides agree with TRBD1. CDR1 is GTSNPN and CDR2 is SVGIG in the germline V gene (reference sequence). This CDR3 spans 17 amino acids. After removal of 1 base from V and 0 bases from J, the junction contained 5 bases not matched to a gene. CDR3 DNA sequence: TGTGCCTGGAGTGAGGGACAGGGGACCGCGAACACCGGGGAGCTGTTTTTT. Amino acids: CAWSEGQGTANTGELFF.

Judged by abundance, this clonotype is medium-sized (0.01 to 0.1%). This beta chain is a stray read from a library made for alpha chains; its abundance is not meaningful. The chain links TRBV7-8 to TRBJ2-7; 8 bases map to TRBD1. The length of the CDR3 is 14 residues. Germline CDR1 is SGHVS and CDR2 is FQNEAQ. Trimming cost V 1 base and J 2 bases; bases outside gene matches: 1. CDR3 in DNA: TGTGCCAGCAGCTTAGGGACAGGGACCTACGAGCAGTACTTC. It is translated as CASSLGTGTYEQYF.

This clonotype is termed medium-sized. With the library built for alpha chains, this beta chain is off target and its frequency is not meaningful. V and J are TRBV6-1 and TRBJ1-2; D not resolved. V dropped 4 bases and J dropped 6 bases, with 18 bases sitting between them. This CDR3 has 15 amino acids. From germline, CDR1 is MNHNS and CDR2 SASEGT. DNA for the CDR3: TGTGCCAGCAGTGGAGCTTTTTCGGCGGCCGATGGCTACACCTTC. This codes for CASSGAFSAADGYTF.

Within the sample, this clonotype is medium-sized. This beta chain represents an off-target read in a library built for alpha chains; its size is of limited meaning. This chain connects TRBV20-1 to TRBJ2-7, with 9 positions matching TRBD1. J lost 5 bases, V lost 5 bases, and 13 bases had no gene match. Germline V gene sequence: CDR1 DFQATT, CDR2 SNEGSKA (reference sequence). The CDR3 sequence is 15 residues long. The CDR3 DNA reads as TGCAGTGCTGGCTACAGGGGGCGAGGCTTCAACGAGCAGTACTTC. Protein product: CSAGYRGRGFNEQYF.

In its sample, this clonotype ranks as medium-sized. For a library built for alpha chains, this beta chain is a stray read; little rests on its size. For the CDR3, the DNA is TGTGCCAGCAGACCTACAGGGGGCTATAACGGGGAGCTGTTTTTT. This translates into CASRPTGGYNGELFF. This chain joins TRBV7-9 and TRBJ2-2, with 9 bases aligning to TRBD1. Looked up from germline, CDR1 is SEHNR and CDR2 is FQNEAQ (reference sequence). V shed 6 bases and J 7 bases; nucleotides not matched to a gene: 9. This CDR3 contains 15 residues.

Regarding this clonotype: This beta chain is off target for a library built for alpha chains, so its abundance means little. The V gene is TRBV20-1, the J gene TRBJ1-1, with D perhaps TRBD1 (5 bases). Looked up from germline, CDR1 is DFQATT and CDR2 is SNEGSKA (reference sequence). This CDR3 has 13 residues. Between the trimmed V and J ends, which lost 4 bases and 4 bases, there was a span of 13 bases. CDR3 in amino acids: CSANRGLGTEAFF. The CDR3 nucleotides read TGCAGTGCTAATCGGGGGTTGGGCACTGAAGCTTTCTTT.

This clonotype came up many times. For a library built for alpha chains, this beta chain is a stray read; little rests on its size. The CDR3 DNA reads as TGTGCCAGTAGTAAGAGGGACCTCCCTAGCAATGAGCAGTTCTTC. This codes for CASSKRDLPSNEQFF. The chain employs TRBV19 and TRBJ2-1, with D perhaps being TRBD1 or TRBD2 (5 bases each). The length of the CDR3 is 15 residues. Trimming shortened V by 4 bases and J by 6 bases, and 16 bases separated the two germline ends. The germline gives CDR1 LNHDA, CDR2 SQIVND (reference sequence).

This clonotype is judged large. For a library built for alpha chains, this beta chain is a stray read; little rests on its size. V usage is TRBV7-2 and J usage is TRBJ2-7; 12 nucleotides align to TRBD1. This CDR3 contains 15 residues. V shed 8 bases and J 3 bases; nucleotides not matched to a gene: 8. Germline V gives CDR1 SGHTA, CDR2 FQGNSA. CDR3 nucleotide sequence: TGTGCCAGCCGAGTGGGACAGGGGGCGATCTACGAGCAGTACTTC. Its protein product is CASRVGQGAIYEQYF.

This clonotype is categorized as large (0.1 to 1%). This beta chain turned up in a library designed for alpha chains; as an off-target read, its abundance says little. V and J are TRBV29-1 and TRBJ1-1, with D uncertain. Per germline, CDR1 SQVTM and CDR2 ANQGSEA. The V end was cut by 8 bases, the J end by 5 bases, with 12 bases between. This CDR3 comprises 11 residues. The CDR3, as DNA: TGCAGCACCTCAAGAGGTACTGAAGCTTTCTTT. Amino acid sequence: CSTSRGTEAFF.

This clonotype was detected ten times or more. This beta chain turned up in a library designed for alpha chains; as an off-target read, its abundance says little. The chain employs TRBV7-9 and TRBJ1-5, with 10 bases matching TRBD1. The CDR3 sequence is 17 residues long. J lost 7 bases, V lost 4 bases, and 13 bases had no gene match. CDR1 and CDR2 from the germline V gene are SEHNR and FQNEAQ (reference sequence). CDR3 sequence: CASSSEAGQGFRQPQHF. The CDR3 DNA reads TGTGCCAGCAGCTCCGAAGCGGGACAGGGGTTTAGGCAGCCCCAGCATTTT.

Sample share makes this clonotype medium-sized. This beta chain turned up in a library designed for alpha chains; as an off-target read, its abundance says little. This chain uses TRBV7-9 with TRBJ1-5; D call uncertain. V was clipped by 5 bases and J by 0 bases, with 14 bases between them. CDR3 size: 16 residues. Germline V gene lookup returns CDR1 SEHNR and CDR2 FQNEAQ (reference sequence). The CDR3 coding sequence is TGTGCCAGCAGCATAGGGCCACGGGATAGCAATCAGCCCCAGCATTTT. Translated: CASSIGPRDSNQPQHF.

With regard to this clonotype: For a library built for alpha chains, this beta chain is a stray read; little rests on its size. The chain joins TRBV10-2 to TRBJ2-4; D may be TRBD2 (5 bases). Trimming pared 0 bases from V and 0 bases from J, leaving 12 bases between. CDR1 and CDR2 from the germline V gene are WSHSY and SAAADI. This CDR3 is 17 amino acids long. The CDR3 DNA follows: TGCGCCAGCAGTGAGTCGGGGAGACTTGTAGCCAAAAACATTCAGTACTTC. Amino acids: CASSESGRLVAKNIQYF.

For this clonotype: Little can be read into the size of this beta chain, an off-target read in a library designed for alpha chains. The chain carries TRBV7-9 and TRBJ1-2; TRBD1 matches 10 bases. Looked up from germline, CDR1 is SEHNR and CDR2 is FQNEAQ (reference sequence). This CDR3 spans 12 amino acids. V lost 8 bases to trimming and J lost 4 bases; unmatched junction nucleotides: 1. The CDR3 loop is CASGTGAYGYTF. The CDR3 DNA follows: TGTGCCAGCGGGACAGGGGCCTATGGCTACACCTTC.

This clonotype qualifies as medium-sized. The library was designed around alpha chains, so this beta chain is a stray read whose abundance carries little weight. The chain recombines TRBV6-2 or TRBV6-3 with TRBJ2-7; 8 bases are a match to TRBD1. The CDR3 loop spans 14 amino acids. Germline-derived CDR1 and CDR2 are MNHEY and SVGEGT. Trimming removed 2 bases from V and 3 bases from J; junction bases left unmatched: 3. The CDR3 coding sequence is TGTGCCAGCAGTTACGAAACAGGGGGCTACGAGCAGTACTTC. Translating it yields CASSYETGGYEQYF.

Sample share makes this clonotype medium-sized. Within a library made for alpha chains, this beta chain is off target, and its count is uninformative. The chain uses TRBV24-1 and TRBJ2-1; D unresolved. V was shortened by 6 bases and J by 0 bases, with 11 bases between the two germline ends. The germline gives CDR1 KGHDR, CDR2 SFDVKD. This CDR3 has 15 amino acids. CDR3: CATSSSISSYNEQFF. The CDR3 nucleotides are TGTGCCACCAGTTCCTCGATTAGCTCCTACAATGAGCAGTTCTTC.

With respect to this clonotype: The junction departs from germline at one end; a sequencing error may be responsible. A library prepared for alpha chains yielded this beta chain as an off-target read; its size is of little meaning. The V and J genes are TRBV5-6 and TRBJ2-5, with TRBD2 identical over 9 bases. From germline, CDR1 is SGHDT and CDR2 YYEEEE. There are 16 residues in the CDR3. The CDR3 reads CAGSSGTSLGADTQYF. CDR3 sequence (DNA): TGTGCCGGCAGCTCCGGGACTAGCCTTGGGGCAGATACCCAGTACTTC. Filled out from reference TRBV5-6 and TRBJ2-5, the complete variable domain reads DAGVTQSPTHLIKTRGQQVTLRCSPKSGHDTVSWYQQALGQGPQFIFQYYEEEERQRGNFPDRFSGHQFPNYSSELNVNALLLGDSALYLCAGSSGTSLGADTQYFGPGTRLLVL.

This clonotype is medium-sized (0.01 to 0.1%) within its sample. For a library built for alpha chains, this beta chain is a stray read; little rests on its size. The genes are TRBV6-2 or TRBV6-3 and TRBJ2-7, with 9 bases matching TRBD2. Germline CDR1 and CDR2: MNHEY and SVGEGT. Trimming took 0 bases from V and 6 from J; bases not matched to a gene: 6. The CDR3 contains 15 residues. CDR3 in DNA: TGTGCCAGCAGTTACTCCGGGACTAGCTCTTCCGAGCAGTACTTC. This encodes CASSYSGTSSSEQYF.

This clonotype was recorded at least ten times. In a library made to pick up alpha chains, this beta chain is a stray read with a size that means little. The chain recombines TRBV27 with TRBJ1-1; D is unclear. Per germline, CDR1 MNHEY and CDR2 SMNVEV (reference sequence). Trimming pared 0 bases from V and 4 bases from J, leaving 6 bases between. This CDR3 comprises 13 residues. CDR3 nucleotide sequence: TGTGCCAGCAGTTTATCGAAGGTCACTGAAGCTTTCTTT. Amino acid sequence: CASSLSKVTEAFF.

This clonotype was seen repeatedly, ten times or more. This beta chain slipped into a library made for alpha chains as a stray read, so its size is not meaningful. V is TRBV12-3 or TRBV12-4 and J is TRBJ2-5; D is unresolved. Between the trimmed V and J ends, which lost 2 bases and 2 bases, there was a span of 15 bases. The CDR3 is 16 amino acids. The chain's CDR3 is CASSLRVGRPQETQYF. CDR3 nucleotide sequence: TGTGCCAGCAGTTTAAGGGTAGGACGACCTCAAGAGACCCAGTACTTC.

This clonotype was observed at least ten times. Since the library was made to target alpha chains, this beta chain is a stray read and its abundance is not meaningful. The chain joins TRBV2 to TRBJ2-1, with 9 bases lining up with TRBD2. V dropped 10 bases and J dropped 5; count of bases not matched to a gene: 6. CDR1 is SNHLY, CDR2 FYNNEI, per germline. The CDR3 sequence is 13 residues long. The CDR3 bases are TGTGCCATCATGCGGGAGGGCCACAATGAGCAGTTCTTC. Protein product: CAIMREGHNEQFF.

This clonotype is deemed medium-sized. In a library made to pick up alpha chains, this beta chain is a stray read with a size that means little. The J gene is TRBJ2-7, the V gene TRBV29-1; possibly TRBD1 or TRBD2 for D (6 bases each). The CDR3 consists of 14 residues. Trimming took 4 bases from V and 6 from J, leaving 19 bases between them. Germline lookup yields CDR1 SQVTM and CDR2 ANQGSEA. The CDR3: CSVAGAGGPSEQYF. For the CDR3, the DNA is TGCAGCGTTGCAGGGGCCGGGGGTCCCTCCGAGCAGTACTTC.

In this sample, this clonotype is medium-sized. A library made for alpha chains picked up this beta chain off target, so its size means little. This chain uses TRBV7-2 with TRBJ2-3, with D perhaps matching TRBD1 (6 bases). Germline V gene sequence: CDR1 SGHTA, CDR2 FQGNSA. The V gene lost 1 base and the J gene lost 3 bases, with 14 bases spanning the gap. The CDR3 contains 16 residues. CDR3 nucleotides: TGTGCCAGCAGCTTAGTGCAGGGGCTGAAGACAGATACGCAGTATTTT. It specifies CASSLVQGLKTDTQYF.

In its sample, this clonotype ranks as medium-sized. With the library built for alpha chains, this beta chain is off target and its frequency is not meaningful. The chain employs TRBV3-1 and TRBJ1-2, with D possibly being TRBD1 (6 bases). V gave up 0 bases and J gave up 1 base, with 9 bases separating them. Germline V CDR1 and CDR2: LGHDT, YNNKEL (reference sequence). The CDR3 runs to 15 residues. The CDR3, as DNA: TGTGCCAGCAGCCAAGAGGGGGCGGGTAACTATGGCTACACCTTC. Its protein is CASSQEGAGNYGYTF.

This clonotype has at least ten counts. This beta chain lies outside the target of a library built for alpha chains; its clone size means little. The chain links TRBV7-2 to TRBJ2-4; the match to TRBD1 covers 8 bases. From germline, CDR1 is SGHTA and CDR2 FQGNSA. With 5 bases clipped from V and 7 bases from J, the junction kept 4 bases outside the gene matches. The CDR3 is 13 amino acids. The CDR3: CASSRTGMNIQYF. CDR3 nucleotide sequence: TGTGCCAGCAGCCGGACAGGGATGAACATTCAGTACTTC.

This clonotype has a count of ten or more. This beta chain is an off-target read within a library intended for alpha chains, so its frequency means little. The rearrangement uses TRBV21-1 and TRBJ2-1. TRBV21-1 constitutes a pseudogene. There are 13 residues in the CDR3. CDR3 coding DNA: TGTGCCAGCAGCACCTGGTCGAGGAATGAGCAGTTCTTC. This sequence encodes CASSTWSRNEQFF.